A single sample is the source of the 28 T cell receptor beta chains below, sequenced in a study of blood T cell repertoires in COVID-19. The protocol was immunoSEQ multiplex PCR, while the TCRdb copy is restricted to in-frame clones and leaves out a portion. The sample consists of 250,000 or so clones, 84% of them appearing once. The sample taken for sequencing was peripheral blood. The receptors originated from a woman in her forties who had recovered from COVID-19.

The chain carries TRBV7-2 and TRBJ2-5; D not certain. V dropped 3 bases and J dropped 7 bases, with 15 bases sitting between them. Germline CDR1 is SGHTA and CDR2 is FQGNSA. The CDR3 runs to 14 residues. This CDR3 reads CASSLGESVGTQYF. CDR3 in DNA: TGTGCCAGCAGCTTGGGCGAGTCTGTTGGGACCCAGTACTTC.

J is TRBJ1-2 and V is TRBV5-4; tentative D call: TRBD1 (5 bases). V was trimmed by 4 bases and J by 4 bases, leaving 11 bases between them. Germline lookup yields CDR1 SGHNT and CDR2 YYREEE (reference sequence). The CDR3 covers 13 residues. The CDR3 DNA follows: TGTGCCAGCAGCGACGACAGTCTCTATGGCTACACCTTC. Its translation: CASSDDSLYGYTF. Variable domain in full (rest from reference TRBV5-4 and TRBJ1-2): ETGVTQSPTHLIKTRGQQVTLRCSSQSGHNTVSWYQQALGQGPQFIFQYYREEENGRGNFPPRFSGLQFPNYSSELNVNALELDDSALYLCASSDDSLYGYTFGSGTRLTVV.

This clone turned up a few times. The chain links TRBV28 to TRBJ1-3; 10 bases align to TRBD1. The CDR3 spans 14 residues. The germline CDR1 and CDR2 sequences are MDHEN and SYDVKM. V trimming: 8 bases; J trimming: 4 bases; junction bases outside the gene matches: 5. CDR3 nucleotides: TGTGCCAGCCTGACAGGGGGCACAGGAAACACCATATATTTT. Protein: CASLTGGTGNTIYF. Using reference TRBV28 and TRBJ1-3 for the parts outside the CDR3, the full variable domain is DVKVTQSSRYLVKRTGEKVFLECVQDMDHENMFWYRQDPGLGLRLIYFSYDVKMKEKGDIPEGYSVSREKKERFSLILESASTNQTSMYLCASLTGGTGNTIYFGEGSWLTVV.

The chain joins TRBV5-1 to TRBJ2-1; TRBD2 matches at 10 bases. V was clipped by 5 bases and J by 9 bases; unmatched bases: 2. The CDR3 runs to 12 residues. Germline-derived CDR1 and CDR2 are SGHRS and YFSETQ. CDR3 sequence (DNA): TGCGCCAGCAGGGCTAGCGGGGGTGAGCAGTTCTTC. Residues: CASRASGGEQFF. The variable domain in full, with the rest retrieved from reference TRBV5-1 and TRBJ2-1, is KAGVTQTPRYLIKTRGQQVTLSCSPISGHRSVSWYQQTPGQGLQFLFEYFSETQRNKGNFPGRFSGRQFSNSRSEMNVSTLELGDSALYLCASRASGGEQFFGPGTRLTVL.

Here the CDR3 DNA reads TGTGCCAGCTCAGAGCGGACAGGGGGTGGTCAGCCCCAGCATTTT. Protein sequence: CASSERTGGGQPQHF. The V gene is TRBV18, the J gene TRBJ1-5, with 10 bases matching TRBD1. Per the germline V gene, CDR1 is KGHSH and CDR2 is LQKENI. The CDR3 is made up of 15 amino acids. With 5 bases clipped from V and 6 bases from J, the junction kept 7 bases outside the gene matches.

This chain connects TRBV29-1 to TRBJ2-7; possible D gene TRBD1, 6 bases. Trimming took 6 bases from V and 3 from J, leaving 15 bases between them. CDR3 size: 13 residues. Germline V gene sequence: CDR1 SQVTM, CDR2 ANQGSEA. The CDR3 loop is CSVRTAGNYEQYF. DNA of the CDR3: TGCAGCGTCCGGACAGCAGGAAACTACGAGCAGTACTTC.

Only one count was recorded for this clone. The chain employs TRBV5-1 and TRBJ1-2; D possibly corresponds to TRBD1 (5 bases). The V end was cut by 4 bases, the J end by 2 bases, with 15 bases between. The germline V gene has CDR1 SGHRS and CDR2 YFSETQ. There are 15 residues in the CDR3. The CDR3 protein is CASSGGDSRNYGYTF. The CDR3 nucleotides are TGCGCCAGCAGCGGGGGGGATAGCAGAAACTATGGCTACACCTTC.

This sequence joins TRBV2 and TRBJ2-7; 9 nucleotides agree with TRBD2. The CDR3 runs 15 residues. With V trimmed by 2 bases and J by 5 bases, 7 bases remained unmatched. Germline CDR1 and CDR2: SNHLY and FYNNEI. CDR3 region: CASSEKRGALNEQYF. CDR3 DNA sequence: TGTGCCAGCAGTGAAAAGCGGGGGGCCCTAAACGAGCAGTACTTC. The full variable domain, its missing parts supplied by reference TRBV2 and TRBJ2-7, is EPEVTQTPSHQVTQMGQEVILRCVPISNHLYFYWYRQILGQKVEFLVSFYNNEISEKSEIFDDQFSVERPDGSNFTLKIRSTKLEDSAMYFCASSEKRGALNEQYFGPGTRLTVT.

CDR3 amino acids: CASSYSGLAADTQYF. Written as DNA, the CDR3 is TGTGCCAGCAGTTACTCGGGACTAGCAGCAGATACGCAGTATTTT. The chain joins TRBV6-5 to TRBJ2-3; 9 bases match TRBD2. The CDR3 runs 15 residues. Trimming cost V 0 bases and J 4 bases; bases outside gene matches: 2. Germline lookup yields CDR1 MNHEY and CDR2 SVGAGI.

The chain is built from TRBV27 and TRBJ1-5; D uncertain. The CDR3 is made up of 14 amino acids. CDR1 MNHEY and CDR2 SMNVEV come from the germline V gene (reference sequence). With 5 bases removed from V and 4 bases from J, the gap between germline ends came to 12 bases. CDR3 region: CASSPNSPNQPQHF. The DNA for the CDR3 is TGTGCCAGCAGTCCTAACAGTCCTAATCAGCCCCAGCATTTT.

This clone appeared a single time. The rearrangement joins TRBV3-1 (or the pseudogene TRBV3-2) to TRBJ2-3; tentative D call: TRBD1 (6 bases). CDR3 size: 16 residues. Looked up from germline, CDR1 is LGHDT and CDR2 is YNNKEL (reference sequence). V lost 3 bases to trimming and J lost 3 bases, with 16 bases between them. The DNA of the CDR3 is TGTGCCAGCAGCCAGACCATGGGGGCCCTTACAGATACGCAGTATTTT. Protein product: CASSQTMGALTDTQYF.

The J gene is TRBJ1-1, the V gene TRBV7-8, with TRBD1 as a possible D gene (6 bases). V was clipped by 5 bases and J by 9 bases, with 19 bases between them. This CDR3 has 14 amino acids. CDR1 is SGHVS and CDR2 is FQNEAQ in the germline V gene. The chain's CDR3 is CASSPRQAMDKAFF. The DNA of the CDR3 is TGTGCCAGCAGCCCAAGACAGGCAATGGATAAAGCTTTCTTT.

V gene TRBV11-2 combines with J gene TRBJ2-3; D uncertain. V was cut by 1 base and J by 5 bases, with 10 bases left in between. From germline, CDR1 is SGHAT and CDR2 FQNNGV. This CDR3 is 14 amino acids long. For the CDR3, the DNA is TGTGCCAGCAGCTTAGCTCAGACTGGAGATACGCAGTATTTT. As protein: CASSLAQTGDTQYF.

V gene TRBV4-2 combines with J gene TRBJ1-1; D perhaps matches TRBD1 (6 bases). This CDR3 comprises 16 residues. Germline V gene sequence: CDR1 LGHNA, CDR2 YNFKEQ. Trimming took off 3 bases at V and 1 base at J, with 15 bases between the two ends. This CDR3 is CASSHPTGNANTEAFF. The CDR3 DNA reads TGTGCCAGCAGCCACCCCACAGGGAACGCGAACACTGAAGCTTTCTTT.

The chain carries TRBV12-2 and TRBJ2-5; the D call of TRBD1 is as the table states it, not checked on the DNA. TRBV12-2 is flagged as a pseudogene. CDR3 size: 18 residues. Written as DNA, the CDR3 is TGTGCAAGTCGCTTAGCGGGACAGGGGGACGTGAAAGGGGAGACCCAGTACTTC. Its protein product is CASRLAGQGDVKGETQYF.

The V call is TRBV2, the J call TRBJ1-3; TRBD1 matches at 9 bases. This CDR3 is built from 14 residues. The V gene end was trimmed by 3 bases and the J gene end by 5 bases; junction bases not matched to a gene: 2. Germline V lookup: CDR1 SNHLY, CDR2 FYNNEI. The CDR3 region is CASSDGQGRNTIYF. The CDR3, as DNA: TGTGCCAGCAGTGATGGACAGGGGAGAAACACCATATATTTT.

This clone occurred once. The rearrangement uses TRBV6-6 and TRBJ2-5; D gene uncertain. In germline, CDR1 is MNHNY, CDR2 SVGAGI (reference sequence). This CDR3 contains 11 residues. Trimming took off 5 bases at V and 5 bases at J, with 6 bases between the two ends. CDR3 loop: CASSPRETQYF. CDR3 DNA: TGTGCCAGCAGTCCCAGGGAGACCCAGTACTTC.

J is TRBJ2-2 and V is TRBV10-3; D might be TRBD1 (6 bases). V lost 10 bases and J 3 bases, leaving 9 bases between the germline ends. The CDR3 covers 12 residues. The germline V gene encodes CDR1 ENHRY and CDR2 SYGVKD. The CDR3: CATYRDTGELFF. The CDR3 DNA is TGTGCCACCTACAGGGACACCGGGGAGCTGTTTTTT.

This clone was seen only a few times. The chain links TRBV6-6 to TRBJ1-1; D is unresolved. Trimming left V 7 bases short and J 1 base short, with 16 bases between. The CDR3 spans 15 residues. The germline V gene has CDR1 MNHNY and CDR2 SVGAGI (reference sequence). This CDR3 is CASKSARQQNTEAFF. The CDR3 DNA reads as TGTGCCAGCAAGTCTGCCAGACAACAGAACACTGAAGCTTTCTTT.

V is TRBV28 and J is TRBJ2-7, with TRBD1 as a possible D gene (6 bases). This CDR3 region has 15 residues. Germline CDR1 is MDHEN and CDR2 is SYDVKM. Deletions cut 2 bases from V and 2 bases from J, with 13 bases between. The CDR3 DNA is TGTGCCAGCAGTTTAATGGTACAGGGCCCCTACGAGCAGTACTTC. Translating gives CASSLMVQGPYEQYF.

The CDR3 loop reads CASGSAGPYYEQYF. In DNA form, the CDR3 reads TGTGCCAGCGGGTCAGCGGGCCCTTACTACGAGCAGTACTTC. The genes are TRBV28 and TRBJ2-7; TRBD2 might be the D (6 bases). This CDR3 is 14 amino acids long. Germline CDR1 reads MDHEN; CDR2 reads SYDVKM. V lost 8 bases to trimming and J lost 3 bases, with 17 bases between them.

V is TRBV11-2 and J is TRBJ1-4; D possibly corresponds to TRBD1 (5 bases). Germline-derived CDR1 and CDR2 are SGHAT and FQNNGV. Between the trimmed V and J ends, which lost 4 bases and 7 bases, there was a span of 13 bases. The CDR3 is 14 amino acids. In nucleotides, the CDR3 is TGTGCCAGCAGCTCTCAGGGCTTGCCTGAAAAACTGTTTTTT. Amino acids: CASSSQGLPEKLFF.

This clone has just one count. This rearrangement joins TRBV9 to TRBJ2-1, with 9 bases aligning to TRBD2. Germline assignment: CDR1 SGDLS and CDR2 YYNGEE. The V gene end was trimmed by 4 bases and the J gene end by 2 bases; junction bases not matched to a gene: 7. This CDR3 is built from 16 residues. The CDR3, as DNA: TGTGCCAGCAGCACCCTCGGCGGGGGGGCCTACAATGAGCAGTTCTTC. Translation gives CASSTLGGGAYNEQFF.

The chain combines TRBV15 with TRBJ1-3; D possibly corresponds to TRBD1 (6 bases). CDR1 is LNHNV, CDR2 YYDKDF, per germline (reference sequence). CDR3 length: 15 residues. The V gene lost 0 bases and the J gene lost 7 bases, with 13 bases spanning the gap. CDR3 DNA: TGTGCCACCAGCAGAGATCTGAACCAGGGGAACACCATATATTTT. Protein: CATSRDLNQGNTIYF.

V and J are TRBV19 and TRBJ2-1; tentative D call: TRBD2 (6 bases). Trimming removed 0 bases at V and 11 bases at J, with 8 bases between. The CDR3 consists of 12 residues. The V gene's germline CDR1 is LNHDA and CDR2 SQIVND (reference sequence). The CDR3 here is CASSIDGRKQFF. CDR3 coding DNA: TGTGCCAGTAGTATAGATGGGAGGAAGCAGTTCTTC.

The chain combines TRBV30 with TRBJ2-1, with TRBD2 identical over 7 bases. Per the germline V gene, CDR1 is GTSNPN and CDR2 is SVGIG (reference sequence). CDR3 length: 13 residues. Unmatched junction bases numbered 5, after V lost 5 bases and J lost 4 bases. The CDR3 is CAWSGLTYNEQFF. In DNA, the CDR3 is TGTGCCTGGTCGGGACTAACTTACAATGAGCAGTTCTTC.

The chain is built from TRBV7-3 and TRBJ1-1; 8 bases line up with TRBD1. CDR1 and CDR2 (germline): SGHTA, FQGTGA. J was trimmed by 4 bases and V by 5 bases; bases with no gene match: 6. This CDR3 spans 14 amino acids. The CDR3 DNA is TGTGCCAGCAGCCTACAGGGGGGCGGCACTGAAGCTTTCTTT. Encoded protein: CASSLQGGGTEAFF.

This clone was seen more than once but under ten times. The V gene is TRBV27, the J gene TRBJ1-5; D is unresolved. The CDR3 contains 14 residues. Deletions cut 5 bases from V and 2 bases from J, with 10 bases between. The germline gives CDR1 MNHEY, CDR2 SMNVEV (reference sequence). CDR3 nucleotides: TGTGCCAGCAGTCCGCGTACCGGCAATCAGCCCCAGCATTTT. Translating it yields CASSPRTGNQPQHF.